This TCR beta chain appears in the sequencing data of a study of technical replicates of blood from several donors. This CDR3 comprises 12 residues. The V and J ends lost 1 base and 7 bases respectively, with 7 bases between them. Germline V CDR1 and CDR2: MGHRA, YSYEKL. Here immunoSEQ multiplex PCR was the method, and the copy in TCRdb shows in-frame clones only, minus some. The sample lists over 65,000 clones, about 94% occurring once. Specimen: T cells isolated from PBMCs. The sequence came from a human donor in good health. The chain links TRBV4-1 to TRBJ1-2, with D maybe TRBD1 (6 bases). The CDR3 spells CASSQGQAGYTF. Written as DNA, the CDR3 is TGCGCCAGCAGCCAAGGACAGGCTGGCTACACCTTC.